This entry features one T cell receptor (beta chain) sequence. Germline lookup yields CDR1 SGHTA and CDR2 FQGNSA. The V end was cut by 5 bases, the J end by 4 bases, with 16 bases between. This CDR3 spans 15 amino acids. The data originate from a study of blood T cell repertoires in COVID-19. Method: immunoSEQ multiplex PCR; TCRdb's copy keeps in-frame clones and lacks some. This table holds more than 65,000 clones, 80% found once. The material sequenced was peripheral blood. This TCR was recovered from a man aged 55-75 years with active or convalescent COVID-19. The chain has TRBV7-2 and TRBJ2-3; D is perhaps TRBD2 (5 bases). The CDR3 coding sequence is TGTGCCAGCAGCCCCGGGGTAGCGAATGCAGATACGCAGTATTTT. Translated, it gives CASSPGVANADTQYF.